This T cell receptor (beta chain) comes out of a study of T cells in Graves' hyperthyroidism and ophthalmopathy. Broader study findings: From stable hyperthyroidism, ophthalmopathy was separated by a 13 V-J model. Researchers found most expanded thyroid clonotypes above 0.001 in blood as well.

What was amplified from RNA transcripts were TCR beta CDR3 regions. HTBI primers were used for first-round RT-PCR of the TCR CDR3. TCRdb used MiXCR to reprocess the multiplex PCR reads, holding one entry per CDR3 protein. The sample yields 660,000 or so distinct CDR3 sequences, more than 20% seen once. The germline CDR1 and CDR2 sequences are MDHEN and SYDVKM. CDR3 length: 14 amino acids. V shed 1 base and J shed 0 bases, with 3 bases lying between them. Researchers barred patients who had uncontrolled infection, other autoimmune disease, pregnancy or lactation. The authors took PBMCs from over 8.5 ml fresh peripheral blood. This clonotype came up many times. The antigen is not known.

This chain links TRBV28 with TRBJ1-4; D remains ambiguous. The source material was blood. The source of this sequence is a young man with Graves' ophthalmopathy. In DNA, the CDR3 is TGTGCCAGCAGTTTATCCCCAACTAATGAAAAACTGTTTTTT. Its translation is CASSLSPTNEKLFF.